These 30 T cell receptor beta chains originate from one sample sequenced in a study of T cell responses to AZD1222 COVID-19 vaccine. Method: immunoSEQ multiplex PCR; TCRdb's copy keeps in-frame clones and lacks some. The data show about 160,000 clones, over 75% seen once. The sequenced sample was peripheral blood, obtained on day 0 of AZD1222 vaccination. These receptors were obtained from an adult in good health.

The rearrangement links TRBV18 to TRBJ1-5; 9 nucleotides align to TRBD1. Per the germline V gene, CDR1 is KGHSH and CDR2 is LQKENI. The CDR3 totals 15 residues. The trim removed 4 bases at V and 3 bases at J, leaving 4 bases unmatched. CDR3 sequence: CASSLGTGYNQPQHF. The CDR3 region has the DNA TGTGCCAGCTCACTCGGGACAGGGTACAATCAGCCCCAGCATTTT. The full variable domain, in which reference TRBV18 and TRBJ1-5 provide the parts outside the CDR3, is NAGVMQNPRHLVRRRGQEARLRCSPMKGHSHVYWYRQLPEEGLKFMVYLQKENIIDESGMPKERFSAEFPKEGPSILRIQQVVRGDSAAYFCASSLGTGYNQPQHFGDGTRLSIL.

About this clone itself: A junction end diverges from the germline sequence, so it may reflect a read error. The chain links TRBV7-7 to TRBJ2-5, with a possible D match to TRBD2 (5 bases). CDR1 and CDR2 (germline): SSHAT, FNYEAQ (reference sequence). This CDR3 comprises 16 residues. The CDR3 nucleotides read TGTGCTAGCAGCTTAGGGCGGGTTGTCGGCCAAGAGACCCAGTACTTC. Its translation: CASSLGRVVGQETQYF.

This clone was seen just once. The chain carries TRBV6-1 and TRBJ2-7; D call uncertain. CDR1 is MNHNS, CDR2 SASEGT, per germline. This CDR3 comprises 14 residues. Trimming took 1 base from V and 3 from J, leaving 10 bases between them. CDR3 sequence: CASSEGLAGYEQYF. The CDR3 region has the DNA TGTGCCAGCAGTGAAGGTTTGGCCGGCTACGAGCAGTACTTC.

This chain joins TRBV10-3 and TRBJ2-5, with 10 bases identical to TRBD1. The CDR3 totals 17 residues. The trim removed 1 base at V and 3 bases at J, leaving 8 bases unmatched. CDR1 and CDR2 (germline): ENHRY, SYGVKD. CDR3 residues: CAISEFLGQGIEETQYF. The CDR3 DNA follows: TGTGCCATCAGTGAGTTCTTGGGACAGGGGATCGAAGAGACCCAGTACTTC.

The rearrangement uses TRBV12-3 or TRBV12-4 and TRBJ1-3; possibly TRBD1 for D (6 bases). The CDR3 is made up of 13 amino acids. Trimming removed 10 bases from V and 4 bases from J, with 14 bases in between. CDR3 region: CATRGGAGNTIYF. The CDR3 nucleotides are TGTGCCACCCGTGGGGGGGCCGGAAACACCATATATTTT.

CDR3 sequence: CASSPQTSVLYGYTF. CDR3 in DNA: TGTGCCAGCAGCCCTCAGACCTCGGTCCTATATGGCTACACCTTC. V is TRBV3-1 (or the pseudogene TRBV3-2) and J is TRBJ1-2, with unresolved D. The CDR3 loop spans 15 amino acids. Germline V gene sequence: CDR1 LGHDT, CDR2 YNNKEL (reference sequence). The V end was cut by 4 bases, the J end by 5 bases, with 17 bases between.

The chain employs TRBV18 and TRBJ2-6; D is uncertain. V was trimmed by 1 base and J by 4 bases, leaving 14 bases between them. Germline CDR1 is KGHSH and CDR2 is LQKENI. This CDR3 has 17 residues. This chain's CDR3 is CASSPLLPIPGANVLTF. The CDR3 coding sequence is TGTGCCAGCTCACCACTTCTTCCCATTCCCGGGGCCAACGTCCTGACTTTC.

This clone showed up just once. V usage is TRBV3-1 (or the pseudogene TRBV3-2) and J usage is TRBJ2-3, with 11 bases lining up with TRBD2. The J segment lost 3 bases and the V segment lost 4 bases, leaving 6 bases of the junction unmatched. The CDR3 is 16 residues long. Per the germline V gene, CDR1 is LGHDT and CDR2 is YNNKEL (reference sequence). The CDR3 loop is CASSLGLAGGTDTQYF. CDR3 nucleotides: TGTGCCAGCAGCCTGGGCCTAGCGGGGGGAACAGATACGCAGTATTTT.

This clone has just a few counts. The rearrangement joins TRBV6-6 to TRBJ1-2; D is undetermined. V lost 5 bases and J lost 4, with 23 bases in between. The CDR3 runs to 17 residues. Looked up from germline, CDR1 is MNHNY and CDR2 is SVGAGI (reference sequence). The DNA for the CDR3 is TGTGCCAGCAGTCCCGACAACCCGAGTATCGAAGGCTATGGCTACACCTTC. Amino acid sequence: CASSPDNPSIEGYGYTF.

This clone was seen only once. The V call is TRBV11-2, the J call TRBJ2-2, with D possibly being TRBD1 or TRBD2 (5 bases each). Trimming shortened V by 1 base and J by 7 bases, and 10 bases separated the two germline ends. This CDR3 is 14 amino acids long. The V gene's germline CDR1 is SGHAT and CDR2 FQNNGV. CDR3 bases: TGTGCCAGCAGCTTAGGAGGGGAGAGCGGGGAGCTGTTTTTT. Translated: CASSLGGESGELFF.

This chain connects TRBV4-1 to TRBJ2-1, with D uncertain. CDR1 and CDR2 from the germline V gene are MGHRA and YSYEKL. This CDR3 comprises 14 residues. V was shortened by 4 bases and J by 9 bases, with 16 bases between the two germline ends. The CDR3 region is CASSLPGGFGEQFF. DNA of the CDR3: TGCGCCAGCAGCCTTCCGGGTGGATTTGGTGAGCAGTTCTTC.

The J gene is TRBJ1-5, the V gene TRBV28; tentative D call: TRBD1 (5 bases). V was clipped by 3 bases and J by 4 bases, with 16 bases between them. CDR1 and CDR2 from the germline V gene are MDHEN and SYDVKM. The CDR3 runs to 16 residues. This CDR3 is CASSFLRGGVNQPQHF. CDR3 in DNA: TGTGCCAGCAGTTTCCTCCGGGGGGGGGTAAATCAGCCCCAGCATTTT.

The chain links TRBV5-1 to TRBJ2-1, with 10 nucleotides matching TRBD2. This CDR3 has 14 amino acids. V was pared by 5 bases and J by 4 bases, with 3 bases of the junction left unmatched. The germline V gene encodes CDR1 SGHRS and CDR2 YFSETQ. The CDR3 sequence is CASRSGGAYNEQFF. CDR3 DNA sequence: TGCGCCAGCAGAAGCGGGGGGGCTTACAATGAGCAGTTCTTC.

This chain uses TRBV4-2 with TRBJ1-1; D gene unclear. Trimming shortened V by 1 base and J by 3 bases, and 3 bases separated the two germline ends. There are 12 residues in the CDR3. Germline V lookup: CDR1 LGHNA, CDR2 YNFKEQ. The CDR3 bases are TGTGCCAGCAGCCAAGGGCACACTGAAGCTTTCTTT. This codes for CASSQGHTEAFF.

J is TRBJ2-5 and V is TRBV6-1, with TRBD1 matching 7 bases. V dropped 2 bases and J dropped 4; count of bases not matched to a gene: 10. CDR1 is MNHNS and CDR2 is SASEGT in the germline V gene. CDR3 length: 16 amino acids. This CDR3 is CASSESLPRGLETQYF. CDR3 DNA: TGTGCCAGCAGTGAATCGCTTCCCAGGGGGTTAGAGACCCAGTACTTC.

By share of the sample, this clone is medium-sized. This chain links TRBV6-5 with TRBJ2-7, with TRBD1 identical over 11 bases. This CDR3 has 14 residues. V shed 7 bases, J shed 6 bases, and the junction held 8 bases outside the gene matches. CDR1 and CDR2 (germline): MNHEY, SVGAGI. This chain's CDR3 is CASKPGQGGSEQYF. For the CDR3, the DNA is TGTGCCAGCAAGCCGGGACAGGGGGGGAGCGAGCAGTACTTC.

This chain joins TRBV2 and TRBJ2-3; D may be TRBD1 or TRBD2 (7 bases each). This CDR3 has 15 residues. V lost 7 bases and J 5 bases, leaving 19 bases between the germline ends. CDR1 SNHLY and CDR2 FYNNEI come from the germline V gene. The CDR3 sequence is CASTLIQGRVDTQYF. The CDR3 bases are TGTGCCAGCACCTTGATACAGGGGAGGGTAGATACGCAGTATTTT.

The chain recombines TRBV10-3 with TRBJ1-3; perhaps TRBD1 as D (5 bases). There are 14 residues in the CDR3. Trimming pared 7 bases from V and 4 bases from J, leaving 14 bases between. Germline V gene lookup returns CDR1 ENHRY and CDR2 SYGVKD. The CDR3 nucleotides are TGTGCCATCAAGGAGCAGGGTGCAGGAAACACCATATATTTT. Protein: CAIKEQGAGNTIYF.

This clone was picked up one time. This sequence joins TRBV15 and TRBJ1-6; 9 bases match TRBD1. The CDR3 length is 14 residues. V was pared by 10 bases and J by 7 bases, with 8 bases of the junction left unmatched. Germline V gene sequence: CDR1 LNHNV, CDR2 YYDKDF (reference sequence). Here the CDR3 reads CASRTGEGNSPLHF. DNA of the CDR3: TGTGCCAGCCGGACAGGGGAAGGGAATTCACCCCTCCACTTT.

This clone was counted a single time. The chain joins TRBV7-2 to TRBJ2-7, with a tentative D call TRBD1 (6 bases). Trimming shortened V by 1 base and J by 2 bases, and 9 bases separated the two germline ends. Germline-derived CDR1 and CDR2 are SGHTA and FQGNSA. The CDR3 is 14 residues long. This CDR3 is CASSLGQGTYEQYF. The CDR3 coding sequence is TGTGCCAGCAGCTTAGGGCAGGGGACCTACGAGCAGTACTTC.

For the CDR3, the DNA is TGTGCCAGCAGTTTATGGGTAGGGTCTGACAGGGCCTACAATGAGCAGTTCTTC. Translating it yields CASSLWVGSDRAYNEQFF. V usage is TRBV28 and J usage is TRBJ2-1, with 7 bases identical to TRBD1. The CDR3 has 18 amino acids. Germline CDR1 and CDR2: MDHEN and SYDVKM. Trimming took 0 bases from V and 2 from J; bases not matched to a gene: 10.

This clone was seen only once. V usage is TRBV10-3 and J usage is TRBJ2-7; maybe TRBD2 (5 bases). Trimming pared 2 bases from V and 1 base from J, leaving 18 bases between. Germline CDR1 is ENHRY and CDR2 is SYGVKD. This CDR3 is 17 amino acids long. CDR3 loop: CAISEPTIRGVSYEQYF. CDR3 bases: TGTGCCATCAGTGAGCCAACCATCCGGGGAGTATCCTACGAGCAGTACTTC.

V is TRBV3-1 (or the pseudogene TRBV3-2) and J is TRBJ1-1; D is unclear. The CDR3 spans 13 residues. Between the trimmed V and J ends, which lost 0 bases and 11 bases, there was a span of 13 bases. CDR1 is LGHDT, CDR2 YNNKEL, per germline (reference sequence). The CDR3 region has the DNA TGTGCCAGCAGCCAAGATCGGCGAAGAAGGGCTTTCTTT. Translating gives CASSQDRRRRAFF.

The chain combines TRBV6-5 with TRBJ2-7, with D perhaps matching TRBD2 (6 bases). With 4 bases removed from V and 4 bases from J, the gap between germline ends came to 8 bases. Germline loops: CDR1 MNHEY, CDR2 SVGAGI. The CDR3 contains 12 residues. CDR3 in amino acids: CASSSGTYEQYF. As DNA, the CDR3 is TGTGCCAGCAGTTCCGGGACTTACGAGCAGTACTTC.

This clone was seen only a few times. This chain joins TRBV5-4 and TRBJ1-6; D remains ambiguous. The CDR3 is 15 amino acids. From germline, CDR1 is SGHNT and CDR2 YYREEE (reference sequence). With 5 bases removed from V and 8 bases from J, the gap between germline ends came to 17 bases. This CDR3 reads CASRGGLGGDSPLHF. DNA of the CDR3: TGTGCCAGCAGGGGTGGATTGGGTGGGGATTCACCCCTCCACTTT.

The rearrangement links TRBV19 to TRBJ2-7; TRBD1 aligns across 7 bases. There are 13 residues in the CDR3. Germline CDR1 and CDR2: LNHDA and SQIVND (reference sequence). V dropped 6 bases and J dropped 4; count of bases not matched to a gene: 6. The DNA of the CDR3 is TGTGCCAGTAGCCAGACAGGGTATTACGAGCAGTACTTC. Protein sequence: CASSQTGYYEQYF.

The chain couples TRBV5-6 to TRBJ2-7, with D unclear. Germline V gene data show CDR1 as SGHDT and CDR2 as YYEEEE. The CDR3 runs to 14 residues. The ends were cut back, 0 bases at V and 7 bases at J, with 14 bases in the middle. DNA for the CDR3: TGTGCCAGCAGCTTGGCCCCGATCTTGCGAGAGCAGTACTTC. Protein product: CASSLAPILREQYF.

This chain connects TRBV2 to TRBJ2-5; D remains unclear. V was pared by 8 bases and J by 1 base, with 8 bases between. There are 12 residues in the CDR3. The germline V gene has CDR1 SNHLY and CDR2 FYNNEI. The CDR3 reads CASVGSQETQYF. The CDR3 nucleotides read TGTGCCAGCGTGGGCTCCCAAGAGACCCAGTACTTC.

The gene calls are TRBV28 and TRBJ1-6, with TRBD1 as a possible D gene (6 bases). The V gene lost 4 bases and the J gene lost 7 bases, with 14 bases spanning the gap. The CDR3 totals 15 residues. Germline V gene lookup returns CDR1 MDHEN and CDR2 SYDVKM. The CDR3 region has the DNA TGTGCCAGCAGTTATCAGGACAGCCAAAATTCACCCCTCCACTTT. It encodes CASSYQDSQNSPLHF.

This chain uses TRBV7-6 with TRBJ1-6; 7 nucleotides align to TRBD1. The CDR3 is made up of 16 amino acids. Germline V gene data show CDR1 as SGHVS and CDR2 as FNYEAQ. Trimming took 5 bases from V and 7 from J; bases not matched to a gene: 11. DNA of the CDR3: TGTGCCAGCAGCAACACAGGACAGGCGATCAATTCACCCCTCCACTTT. Amino acid sequence: CASSNTGQAINSPLHF.